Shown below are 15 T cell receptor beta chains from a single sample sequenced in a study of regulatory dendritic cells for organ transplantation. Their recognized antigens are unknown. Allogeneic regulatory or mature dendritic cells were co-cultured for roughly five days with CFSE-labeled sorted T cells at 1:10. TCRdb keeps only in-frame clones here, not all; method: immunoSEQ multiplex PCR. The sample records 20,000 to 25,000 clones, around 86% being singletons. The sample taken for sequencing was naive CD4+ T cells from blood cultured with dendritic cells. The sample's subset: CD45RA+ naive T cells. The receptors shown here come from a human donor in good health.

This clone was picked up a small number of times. The CDR3 DNA is TGTGCCAGCAGCTTACAAGTATACAACACCGGGGAGCTGTTTTTT. This translates into CASSLQVYNTGELFF. The V call is TRBV7-9, the J call TRBJ2-2; D gene uncertain. This CDR3 has 15 amino acids. V gave up 2 bases and J gave up 2 bases, with 9 bases separating them. Germline V gene sequence: CDR1 SEHNR, CDR2 FQNEAQ (reference sequence).

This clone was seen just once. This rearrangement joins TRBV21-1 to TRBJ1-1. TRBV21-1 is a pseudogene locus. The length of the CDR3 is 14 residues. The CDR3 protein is CASSKLMDNTEAFF. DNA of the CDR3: TGTGCCAGCAGCAAACTTATGGACAACACTGAAGCTTTCTTT.

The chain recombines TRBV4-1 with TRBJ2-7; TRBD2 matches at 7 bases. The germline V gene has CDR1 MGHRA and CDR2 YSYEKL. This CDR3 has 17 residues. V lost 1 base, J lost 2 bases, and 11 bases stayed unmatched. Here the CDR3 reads CASSQVNTVGTTYEQYF. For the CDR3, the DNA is TGCGCCAGCAGCCAAGTTAATACCGTCGGGACTACCTACGAGCAGTACTTC.

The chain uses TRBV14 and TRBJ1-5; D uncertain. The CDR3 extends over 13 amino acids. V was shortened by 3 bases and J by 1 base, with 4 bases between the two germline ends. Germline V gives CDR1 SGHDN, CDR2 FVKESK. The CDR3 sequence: CASSQDSNQPQHF. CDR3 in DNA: TGTGCCAGCAGCCAGGACAGCAATCAGCCCCAGCATTTT.

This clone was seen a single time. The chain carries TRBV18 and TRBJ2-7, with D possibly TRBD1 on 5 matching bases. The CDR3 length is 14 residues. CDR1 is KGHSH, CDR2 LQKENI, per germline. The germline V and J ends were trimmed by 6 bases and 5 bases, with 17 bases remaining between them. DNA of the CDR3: TGTGCCAGCTCCCCGTCCGCAGGGCTCCACGAGCAGTACTTC. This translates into CASSPSAGLHEQYF.

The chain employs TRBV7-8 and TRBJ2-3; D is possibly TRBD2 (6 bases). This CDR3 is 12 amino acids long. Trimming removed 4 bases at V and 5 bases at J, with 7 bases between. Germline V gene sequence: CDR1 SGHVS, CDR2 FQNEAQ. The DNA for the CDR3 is TGTGCCAGCAGCTGGGGAGGAGATACGCAGTATTTT. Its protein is CASSWGGDTQYF.

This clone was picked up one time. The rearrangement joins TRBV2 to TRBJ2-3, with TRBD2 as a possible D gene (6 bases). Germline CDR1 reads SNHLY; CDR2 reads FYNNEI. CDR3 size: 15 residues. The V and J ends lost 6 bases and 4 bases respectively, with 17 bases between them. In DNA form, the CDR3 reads TGTGCCAGCAGCGACGGCGGGGTTCCGTCAGATACGCAGTATTTT. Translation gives CASSDGGVPSDTQYF.

This CDR3 reads CASSPRTTSNEQFF. CDR3 DNA: TGTGCCAGCAGTCCTCGGACTACCTCCAATGAGCAGTTCTTC. This chain uses TRBV6-1 with TRBJ2-1, with D possibly TRBD2 on 6 matching bases. The ends were cut back, 5 bases at V and 6 bases at J, with 14 bases in the middle. Germline V CDR1 and CDR2: MNHNS, SASEGT. The CDR3 is 14 amino acids.

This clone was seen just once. Here the CDR3 DNA reads TGTGCCAGTAAAATATACCACTCGACTCGGGACAGGGGGAACGAGCAGTACTTC. Amino acids: CASKIYHSTRDRGNEQYF. The V call is TRBV19, the J call TRBJ2-7; TRBD1 agrees at 11 bases. CDR3 length equals 18 residues. The trim removed 7 bases at V and 5 bases at J, leaving 19 bases unmatched. CDR1 and CDR2 (germline): LNHDA, SQIVND (reference sequence). The variable domain in full, with the rest retrieved from reference TRBV19 and TRBJ2-7, is DGGITQSPKYLFRKEGQNVTLSCEQNLNHDAMYWYRQDPGQGLRLIYYSQIVNDFQKGDIAEGYSVSREKKESFPLTVTSAQKNPTAFYLCASKIYHSTRDRGNEQYFGPGTRLTVT.

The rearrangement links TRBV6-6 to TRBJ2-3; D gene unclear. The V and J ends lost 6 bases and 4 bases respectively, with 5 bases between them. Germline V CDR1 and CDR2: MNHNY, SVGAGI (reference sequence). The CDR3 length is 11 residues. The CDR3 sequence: CASSSSDTQYF. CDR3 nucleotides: TGTGCCAGCAGCTCGTCAGATACGCAGTATTTT.

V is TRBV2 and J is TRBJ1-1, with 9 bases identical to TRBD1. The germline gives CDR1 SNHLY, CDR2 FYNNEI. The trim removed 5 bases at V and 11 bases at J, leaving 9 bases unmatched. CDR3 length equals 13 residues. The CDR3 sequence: CASSRDRVMWAFF. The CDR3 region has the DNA TGTGCCAGCAGTCGGGACAGGGTCATGTGGGCTTTCTTT. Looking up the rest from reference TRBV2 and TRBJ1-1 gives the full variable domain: EPEVTQTPSHQVTQMGQEVILRCVPISNHLYFYWYRQILGQKVEFLVSFYNNEISEKSEIFDDQFSVERPDGSNFTLKIRSTKLEDSAMYFCASSRDRVMWAFFGQGTRLTVV.

The CDR3 reads CASSLRGQRGSFDYEQYF. CDR3 bases: TGTGCCAGCTCACTGAGGGGACAGAGGGGGAGCTTCGACTACGAGCAGTACTTC. V gene TRBV18 combines with J gene TRBJ2-7, with TRBD1 identical over 7 bases. The junction had 18 bases not matched to a gene; V was cut back by 4 bases and J by 3 bases. The CDR3 extends over 18 amino acids. Germline CDR1 and CDR2: KGHSH and LQKENI.

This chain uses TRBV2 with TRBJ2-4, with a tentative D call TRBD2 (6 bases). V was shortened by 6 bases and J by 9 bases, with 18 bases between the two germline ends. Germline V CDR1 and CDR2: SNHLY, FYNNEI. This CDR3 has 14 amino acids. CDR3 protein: CASRRDPGGFIQYF. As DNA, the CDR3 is TGTGCCAGCAGGCGAGACCCTGGGGGGTTCATTCAGTACTTC. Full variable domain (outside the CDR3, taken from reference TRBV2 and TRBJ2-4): EPEVTQTPSHQVTQMGQEVILRCVPISNHLYFYWYRQILGQKVEFLVSFYNNEISEKSEIFDDQFSVERPDGSNFTLKIRSTKLEDSAMYFCASRRDPGGFIQYFGAGTRLSVL.

The CDR3 DNA is TGTGCCAGCAGTTTGATAGATTCGGATGAGCAGTTCTTC. Its translation: CASSLIDSDEQFF. The rearrangement joins TRBV6-5 to TRBJ2-1; unclear D gene. The length of the CDR3 is 13 residues. The germline V and J ends were trimmed by 4 bases and 8 bases, with 12 bases remaining between them. From germline, CDR1 is MNHEY and CDR2 SVGAGI.

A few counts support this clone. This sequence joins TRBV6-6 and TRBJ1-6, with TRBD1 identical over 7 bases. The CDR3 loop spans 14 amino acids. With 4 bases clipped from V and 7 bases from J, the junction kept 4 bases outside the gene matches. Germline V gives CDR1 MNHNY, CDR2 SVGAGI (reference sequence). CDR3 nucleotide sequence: TGTGCCAGCAGTTCCGGGACAGAGAATTCACCCCTCCACTTT. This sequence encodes CASSSGTENSPLHF.